This TCR beta chain stems from a study of cytomegalovirus exposure and HLA in healthy donors. Study-level information: Earlier sequencing of about 200 million T cells yielded around 100 million unique TCR beta sequences. Early on, a data release was issued that held approximately 78 million unique TCRs from HLA-typed donors.

Study results and limitations: Most subjects' HLA-A and HLA-B alleles were reportedly predicted from TCR beta sequences.

The germline V gene encodes CDR1 SGHRS and CDR2 YFSETQ. J was trimmed by 4 bases and V by 1 base; bases with no gene match: 7. This CDR3 region has 16 residues. Concerning this clone: Its antigen remains unknown.

Healthy bone marrow donors made up the donor group. 13 Jbeta primers and 60 Vbeta primers were used for the PCR. Measured with immunoSEQ multiplex PCR; TCRdb has only the in-frame clones, and not every one. The table has about 210,000 clones, about 80% seen once; the top ten hold 6%. The receptor was derived from a man aged 40-49 years in good health and CMV-seropositive. This chain connects TRBV5-1 to TRBJ2-2, with 7 bases aligning to TRBD2. The sample taken for sequencing was PBMCs. CDR3 in DNA: TGCGCCAGCAGCTTGAGAGTGACGGGAGGCACCGGGGAGCTGTTTTTT. Residues: CASSLRVTGGTGELFF.